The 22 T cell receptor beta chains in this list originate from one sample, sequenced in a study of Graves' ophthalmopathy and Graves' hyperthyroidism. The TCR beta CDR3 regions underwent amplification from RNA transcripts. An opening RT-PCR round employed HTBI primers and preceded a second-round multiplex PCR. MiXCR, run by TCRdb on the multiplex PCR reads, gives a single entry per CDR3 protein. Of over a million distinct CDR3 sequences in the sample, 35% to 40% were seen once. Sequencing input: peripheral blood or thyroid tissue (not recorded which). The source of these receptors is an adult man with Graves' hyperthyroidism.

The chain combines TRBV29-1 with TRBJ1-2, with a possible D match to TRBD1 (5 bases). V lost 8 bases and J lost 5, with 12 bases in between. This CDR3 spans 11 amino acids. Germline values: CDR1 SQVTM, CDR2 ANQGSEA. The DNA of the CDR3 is TGCAGCCGGGACGGATCTTATGGCTACACCTTC. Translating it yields CSRDGSYGYTF.

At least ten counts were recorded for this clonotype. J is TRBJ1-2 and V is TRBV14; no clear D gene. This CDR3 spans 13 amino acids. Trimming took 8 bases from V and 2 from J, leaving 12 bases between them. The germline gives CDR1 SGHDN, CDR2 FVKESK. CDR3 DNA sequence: TGTGCCAGCCGCCTGGGCGGCAACTATGGCTACACCTTC. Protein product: CASRLGGNYGYTF. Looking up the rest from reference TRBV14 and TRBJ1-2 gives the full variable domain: EAGVTQFPSHSVIEKGQTVTLRCDPISGHDNLYWYRRVMGKEIKFLLHFVKESKQDESGMPNNRFLAERTGGTYSTLKVQPAELEDSGVYFCASRLGGNYGYTFGSGTRLTVV.

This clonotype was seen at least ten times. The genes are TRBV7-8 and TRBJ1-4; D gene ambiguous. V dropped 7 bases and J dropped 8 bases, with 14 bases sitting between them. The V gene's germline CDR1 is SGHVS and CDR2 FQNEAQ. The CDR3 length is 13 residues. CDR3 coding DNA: TGTGCCAGCAAGGTCCCTCTAGAGGAAAAACTGTTTTTT. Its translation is CASKVPLEEKLFF.

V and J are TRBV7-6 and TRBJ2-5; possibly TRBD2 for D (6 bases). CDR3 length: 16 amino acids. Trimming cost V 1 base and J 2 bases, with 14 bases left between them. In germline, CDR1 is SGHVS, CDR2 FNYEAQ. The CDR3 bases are TGTGCCAGCAGCTTAGGGGGCACGGGGACTCAAGAGACCCAGTACTTC. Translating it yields CASSLGGTGTQETQYF.

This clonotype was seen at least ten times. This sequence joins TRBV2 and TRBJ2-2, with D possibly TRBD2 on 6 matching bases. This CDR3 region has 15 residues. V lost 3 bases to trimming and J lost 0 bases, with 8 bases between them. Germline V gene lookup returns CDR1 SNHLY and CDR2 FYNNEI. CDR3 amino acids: CASSEEGPNTGELFF. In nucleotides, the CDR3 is TGTGCCAGCAGTGAGGAGGGGCCGAACACCGGGGAGCTGTTTTTT.

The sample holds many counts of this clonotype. The CDR3 DNA sequence: TGTGCCAGCAGCACGGGGATCTCTGGGGCCAACGTCCTGACTTTC. Protein: CASSTGISGANVLTF. The chain uses TRBV6-6 and TRBJ2-6; tentatively, D is TRBD2 (5 bases). CDR3 length equals 15 residues. V dropped 6 bases and J dropped 0 bases, with 9 bases sitting between them. CDR1 is MNHNY, CDR2 SVGAGI, per germline (reference sequence).

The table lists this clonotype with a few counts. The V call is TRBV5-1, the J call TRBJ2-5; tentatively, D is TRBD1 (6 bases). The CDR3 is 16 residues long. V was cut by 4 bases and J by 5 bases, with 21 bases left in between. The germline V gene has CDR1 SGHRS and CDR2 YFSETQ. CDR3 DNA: TGCGCCAGCAGCGGAGGACTGTCATGGGACACGGAGACCCAGTACTTC. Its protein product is CASSGGLSWDTETQYF.

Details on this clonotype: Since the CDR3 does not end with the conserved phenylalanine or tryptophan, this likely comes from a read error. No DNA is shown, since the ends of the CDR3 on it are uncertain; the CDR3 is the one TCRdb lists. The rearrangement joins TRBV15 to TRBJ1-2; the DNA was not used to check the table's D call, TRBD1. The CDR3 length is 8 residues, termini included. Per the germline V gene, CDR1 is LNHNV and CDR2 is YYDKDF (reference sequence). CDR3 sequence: CATSRGGA.

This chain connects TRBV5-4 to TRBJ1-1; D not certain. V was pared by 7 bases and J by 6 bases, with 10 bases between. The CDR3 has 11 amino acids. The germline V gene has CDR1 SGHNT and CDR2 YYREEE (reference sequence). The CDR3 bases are TGTGCCAGCCACGGTTCTGCTGAAGCTTTCTTT. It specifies CASHGSAEAFF. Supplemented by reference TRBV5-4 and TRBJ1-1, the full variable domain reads ETGVTQSPTHLIKTRGQQVTLRCSSQSGHNTVSWYQQALGQGPQFIFQYYREEENGRGNFPPRFSGLQFPNYSSELNVNALELDDSALYLCASHGSAEAFFGQGTRLTVV.

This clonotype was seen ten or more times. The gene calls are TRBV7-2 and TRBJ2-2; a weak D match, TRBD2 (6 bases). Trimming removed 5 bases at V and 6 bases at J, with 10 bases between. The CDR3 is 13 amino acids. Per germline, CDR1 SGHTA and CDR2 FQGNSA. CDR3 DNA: TGTGCCAGCAGCGCAGGGACTCCCGGGGAGCTGTTTTTT. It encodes CASSAGTPGELFF.

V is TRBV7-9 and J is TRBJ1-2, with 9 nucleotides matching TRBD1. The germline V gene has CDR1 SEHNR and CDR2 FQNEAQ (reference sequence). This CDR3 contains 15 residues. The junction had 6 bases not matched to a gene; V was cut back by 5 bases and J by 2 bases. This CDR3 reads CASSKWDRENYGYTF. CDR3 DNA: TGTGCCAGCAGCAAATGGGACAGGGAGAACTATGGCTACACCTTC.

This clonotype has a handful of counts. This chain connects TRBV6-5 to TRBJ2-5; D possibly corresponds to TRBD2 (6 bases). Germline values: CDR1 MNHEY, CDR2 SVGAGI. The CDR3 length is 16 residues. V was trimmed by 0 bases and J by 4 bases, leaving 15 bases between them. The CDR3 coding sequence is TGTGCCAGCAGTTACTCGCGACCCACCGGGGGAGAGACCCAGTACTTC. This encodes CASSYSRPTGGETQYF.

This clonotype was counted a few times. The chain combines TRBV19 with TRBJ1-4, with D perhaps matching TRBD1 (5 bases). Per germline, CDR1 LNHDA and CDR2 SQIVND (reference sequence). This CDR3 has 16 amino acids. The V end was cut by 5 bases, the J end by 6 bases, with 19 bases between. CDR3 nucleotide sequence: TGTGCCAGTAGTCCCATCGCAGGGATTCTGGATGAAAAACTGTTTTTT. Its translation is CASSPIAGILDEKLFF.

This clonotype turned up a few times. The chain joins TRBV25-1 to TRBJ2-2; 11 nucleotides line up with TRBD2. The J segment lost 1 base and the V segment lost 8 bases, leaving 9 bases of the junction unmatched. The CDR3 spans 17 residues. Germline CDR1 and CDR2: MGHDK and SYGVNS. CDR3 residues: CASSPSGRTGNTGELFF. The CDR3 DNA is TGTGCCAGCTCCCCTAGCGGGAGGACAGGGAACACCGGGGAGCTGTTTTTT.

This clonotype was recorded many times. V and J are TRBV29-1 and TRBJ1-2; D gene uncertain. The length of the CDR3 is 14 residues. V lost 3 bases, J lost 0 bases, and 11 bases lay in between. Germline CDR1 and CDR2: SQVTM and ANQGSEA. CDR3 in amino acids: CSVDLGRSNYGYTF. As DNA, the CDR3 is TGCAGCGTTGACCTGGGGAGATCTAACTATGGCTACACCTTC.

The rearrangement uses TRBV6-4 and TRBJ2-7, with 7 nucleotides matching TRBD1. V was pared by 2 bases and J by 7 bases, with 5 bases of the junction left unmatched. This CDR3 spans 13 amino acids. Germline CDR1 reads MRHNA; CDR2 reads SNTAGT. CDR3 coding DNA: TGTGCCAGCAGTGACACCCCAGGGGGTGAGCAGTACTTC. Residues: CASSDTPGGEQYF.

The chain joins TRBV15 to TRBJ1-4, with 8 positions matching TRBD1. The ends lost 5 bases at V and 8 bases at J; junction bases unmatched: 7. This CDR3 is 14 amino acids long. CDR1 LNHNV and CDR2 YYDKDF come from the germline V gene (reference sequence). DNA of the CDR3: TGTGCCACCAGCTCAACCCGGGACAGGGAAAAACTGTTTTTT. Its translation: CATSSTRDREKLFF.

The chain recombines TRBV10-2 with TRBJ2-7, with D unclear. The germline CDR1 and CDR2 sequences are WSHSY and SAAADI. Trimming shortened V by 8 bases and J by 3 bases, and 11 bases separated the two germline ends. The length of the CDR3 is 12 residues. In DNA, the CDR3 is TGCGCCAGCCGGGCCCCCTTCTACGAGCAGTACTTC. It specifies CASRAPFYEQYF.

CDR3 region: CASRSTGPYEQYF. CDR3 sequence (DNA): TGCGCCAGCCGCTCGACAGGGCCCTACGAGCAGTACTTC. The J gene is TRBJ2-7, the V gene TRBV10-2, with TRBD1 matching over 7 bases. This CDR3 contains 13 residues. CDR1 WSHSY and CDR2 SAAADI come from the germline V gene. V lost 8 bases to trimming and J lost 2 bases; unmatched junction nucleotides: 6.

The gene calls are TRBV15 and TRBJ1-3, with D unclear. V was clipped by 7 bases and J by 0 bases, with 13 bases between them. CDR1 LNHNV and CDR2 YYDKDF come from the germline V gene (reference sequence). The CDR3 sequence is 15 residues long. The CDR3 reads CATKDGASSGNTIYF. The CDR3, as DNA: TGTGCCACCAAGGATGGAGCGAGCTCTGGAAACACCATATATTTT.

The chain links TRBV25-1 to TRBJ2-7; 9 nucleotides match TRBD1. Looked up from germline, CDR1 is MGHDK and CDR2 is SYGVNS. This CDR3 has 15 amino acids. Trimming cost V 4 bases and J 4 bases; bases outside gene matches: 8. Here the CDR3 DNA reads TGTGCCAGCAGTGTTAGGGACAGGGTTCGGTACGAGCAGTACTTC. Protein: CASSVRDRVRYEQYF.

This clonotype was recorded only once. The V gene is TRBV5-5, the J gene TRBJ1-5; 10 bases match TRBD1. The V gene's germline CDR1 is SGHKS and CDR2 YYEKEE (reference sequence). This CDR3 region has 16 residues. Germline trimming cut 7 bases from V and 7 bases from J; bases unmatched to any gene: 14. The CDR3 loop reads CASHDSRDRGWQPQHF. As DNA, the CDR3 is TGTGCCAGCCATGATTCGCGGGACAGGGGATGGCAGCCCCAGCATTTT. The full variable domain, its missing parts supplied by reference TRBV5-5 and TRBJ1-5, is DAGVTQSPTHLIKTRGQQVTLRCSPISGHKSVSWYQQVLGQGPQFIFQYYEKEERGRGNFPDRFSARQFPNYSSELNVNALLLGDSALYLCASHDSRDRGWQPQHFGDGTRLSIL.